The clone carrying this T cell receptor (beta chain) was observed a few times. The CDR3 totals 13 residues. Trimming cost V 7 bases and J 13 bases, with 17 bases left between them. A 5'RACE reaction primed in the constant segment made cDNA libraries of TCR alpha and TCR beta, and these carried sample barcodes and UMIs. TCRdb itself ran the 5' RACE reads through MiXCR, one entry per CDR3 protein. The top ten clones hold around 23% of a sample with a few hundred thousand distinct CDR3 sequences, 20% of them seen once. This entry is derived from a study of T-cell memory formation after mild COVID-19. The source is a man in his late teens or twenties who had mild COVID-19 (a few samples of this study predate the infection). Cell type and time point are not known. The chain is built from TRBV12-3 or TRBV12-4 and TRBJ1-6, with D perhaps matching TRBD1 (6 bases). Sequencing input: PBMCs or a T cell subset sorted from them (not recorded which). The CDR3 DNA is TGTGCCAGCACTAGAGAGGGGGGAATGCCCCTCCACTTT. Its protein product is CASTREGGMPLHF.